This T cell receptor beta chain came from a study of CD8 T cells in ankylosing spondylitis. Study-level points and caveats: From matched ankylosing spondylitis synovial fluid, disease-linked clones were reportedly recovered at significantly enriched levels. About 8 highly homologous variants made up a TCR beta motif, and this motif appeared characteristic of ankylosing spondylitis blood.

V was cut by 0 bases and J by 5 bases, with 6 bases left in between. The CDR3 loop spans 13 amino acids. Germline assignment: CDR1 SGHRS and CDR2 YFSETQ. Molecular-barcoded quantitative 5'-RACE produced these TCR beta libraries. TCRdb recomputed calls from the 5' RACE reads with MiXCR, one row per CDR3 protein. The table records some 700,000 distinct CDR3 sequences, around 20% of them present only once. This clonotype has ten or more counts. Its antigen remains unidentified. The J gene is TRBJ2-1, the V gene TRBV5-1; no definite D call. The TCR was taken from a male donor with ankylosing spondylitis. Specimen: blood, either unsorted or a sorted T cell fraction (not recorded which). The CDR3, as DNA: TGCGCCAGCAGCTTGGACCGGGACAATGAGCAGTTCTTC. As protein: CASSLDRDNEQFF.